This TCR beta chain comes out of a study of cytomegalovirus exposure and HLA in healthy donors (dated by TCRdb to the late 2010s). Background on the whole study: According to a later analysis, the roughly 120 validation repertoires were produced on the same platform as the 666 repertoires of the first cohort. The aim of the study was to test whether cataloging public T cell receptors could identify signatures of past pathogen exposure. Along with the roughly 670-subject first cohort, a separate validation cohort of over a hundred different subjects was used. High-throughput TCR immunosequencing, statistical association of individual TCRs with disease status, and machine learning were combined to predict cytomegalovirus infection status. What the research found in general, with its limitations: A few of the identified cytomegalovirus-associated TCR beta chains were confirmed in vitro to be specific for cytomegalovirus antigens. A total of 150 or so TCR beta chains were listed by the study as associated with cytomegalovirus. Of the cluster scores, around 95% were above 0 in a later analysis, which found that TCRs clustered in the first cohort also tended to co-occur in the approximately 130 validation repertoires. Cytomegalovirus status was reported to be diagnosed by the classifier with high specificity and sensitivity in both the original and validation cohorts. A later analysis lacked HLA typing for the validation cohort, so it scored co-occurrence in that cohort across all 120 repertoires. According to the authors, the approach could potentially be generalized to other disease states and immunological phenotypes. Across donors, most TCR sequences were observed very rarely, whereas some public TCRs were present in many individuals.

Note on this clone: Which antigen it targets is not known. Base-call qualities are not available, and no considerably larger clone is one nucleotide away.

The germline ends are 12 bases apart after V is trimmed by 2 bases and J by 5 bases. The CDR3 covers 15 residues, taking in both the cysteine and the phenylalanine. The retained sequence is limited to the CDR3, 45 bases, with the frame set at the first base. According to the germline V gene, CDR1 reads KGHSH and CDR2 reads LQKENI. Library preparation was by the immunoSEQ multiplex PCR assay. For the original study's pipeline: To diagnose cytomegalovirus status from the catalog of TCR beta chain sequences, a statistical classification framework was built. Entries here come from immuneACCESS through TCRdb and include only in-frame sequences with V and J called. Some clones fail to appear in such tables; in the studies checked, an unresolved V gene covers under half of the shortfall, and the cause of the remainder is unknown. V and J calls and clone size are copied from that table; D and trimming were computed from the DNA. Recorded for this sample are about 160,000 clones; about nine tenths of them occurred a single time. The ten most abundant clones make up 3.5% to 4.5% of the sample.

The donors belonged to the validation cohort of about 120 subjects, which was separate from the roughly 700-subject first cohort. The TCR sequence derives from a man between 18 and 29 years old in good health and CMV-seropositive. Sequencing input: PBMCs. The sequence links TRBV18 to TRBJ2-2, with a tentative D gene TRBD2 over 5 matching bases. DNA sequence: TGTGCCAGCTCACCAACGGAGGTACAGACCGGGGAGCTGTTTTTT. This is translated as CASSPTEVQTGELFF.